This TCR beta chain stems from a study of tumor T cells in aggressive B-cell lymphoma. TCRdb's table, derived via immunoSEQ multiplex PCR, lists solely in-frame clones and lacks some. The sample has roughly 4,000 clones, around 94% seen once. The CDR3 extends over 13 amino acids. The germline V gene encodes CDR1 SGHAT and CDR2 FQNNGV. V lost 0 bases and J 9 bases, leaving 9 bases between the germline ends. The sequencing input was tumor tissue. The TCR sequence derives from an adult with diffuse large B cell lymphoma. This chain connects TRBV11-2 to TRBJ2-1; D ambiguous. CDR3 coding DNA: TGTGCCAGCAGCTTAGATCGGAGAAGTGAGCAGTTCTTC. Encoded protein: CASSLDRRSEQFF.